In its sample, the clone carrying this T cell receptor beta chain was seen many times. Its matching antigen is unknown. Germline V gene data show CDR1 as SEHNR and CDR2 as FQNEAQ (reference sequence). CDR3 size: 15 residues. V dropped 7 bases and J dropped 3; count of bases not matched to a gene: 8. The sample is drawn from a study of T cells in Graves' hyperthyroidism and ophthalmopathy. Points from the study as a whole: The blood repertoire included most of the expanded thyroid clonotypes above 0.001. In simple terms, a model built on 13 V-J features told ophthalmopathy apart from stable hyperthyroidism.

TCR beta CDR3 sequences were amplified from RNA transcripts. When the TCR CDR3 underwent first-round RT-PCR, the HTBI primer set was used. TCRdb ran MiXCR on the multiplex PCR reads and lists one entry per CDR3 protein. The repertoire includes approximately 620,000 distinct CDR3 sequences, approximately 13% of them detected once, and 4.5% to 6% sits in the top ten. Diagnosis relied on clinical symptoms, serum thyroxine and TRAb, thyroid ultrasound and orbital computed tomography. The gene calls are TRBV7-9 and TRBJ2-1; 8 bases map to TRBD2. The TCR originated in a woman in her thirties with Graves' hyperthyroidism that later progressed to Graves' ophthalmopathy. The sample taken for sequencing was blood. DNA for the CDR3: TGTGCCAGCACCCAGGGAAGCGGGGGCTACAATGAGCAGTTCTTC. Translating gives CASTQGSGGYNEQFF.